The present TCR beta chain was sequenced within a study of cytomegalovirus exposure and HLA in healthy donors. The study ran its PCR with 60 Vbeta and 13 Jbeta primers. Sequencing was performed with immunoSEQ multiplex PCR; in TCRdb, only in-frame clones are kept and a portion is missing. The table lists 150,000 to 200,000 clones, over 60% of them singletons. This receptor was taken from a woman aged 40 to 50 in good health and CMV-seronegative. The sequencing sample was made of PBMCs.

CDR3 in amino acids: CASSLPGQDGKTQYF. CDR3 nucleotide sequence: TGTGCCAGCAGCTTACCGGGACAGGACGGGAAGACCCAGTACTTC. This chain links TRBV5-6 with TRBJ2-5, with 8 positions matching TRBD1. CDR3 length: 15 residues. Germline assignment: CDR1 SGHDT and CDR2 YYEEEE. The V segment lost 2 bases and the J segment 6 bases; nucleotides outside the gene matches: 9.